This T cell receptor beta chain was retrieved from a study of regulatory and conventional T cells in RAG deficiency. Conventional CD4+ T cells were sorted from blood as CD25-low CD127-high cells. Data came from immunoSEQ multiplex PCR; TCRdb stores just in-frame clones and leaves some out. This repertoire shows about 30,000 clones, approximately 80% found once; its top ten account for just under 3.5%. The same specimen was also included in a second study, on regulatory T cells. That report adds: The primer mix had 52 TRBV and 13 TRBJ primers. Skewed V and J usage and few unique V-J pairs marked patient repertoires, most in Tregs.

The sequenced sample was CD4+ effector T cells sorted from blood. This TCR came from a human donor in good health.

CDR3 sequence (DNA): TGTGCCAGCAGCTCACGAAATACCGGGACAGGGAGCTACGAGCAGTACTTC. Amino acid sequence: CASSSRNTGTGSYEQYF. The chain joins TRBV7-8 to TRBJ2-7; 9 nucleotides match TRBD1. The V gene's germline CDR1 is SGHVS and CDR2 FQNEAQ. Unmatched junction bases numbered 13, after V lost 4 bases and J lost 3 bases. CDR3 length equals 17 residues.